This T cell receptor (beta chain) was obtained from a study of shared clonotypes between healthy human individuals. Across the whole study: In total, the donors were two women and three men aged 18 to 49. Findings and limits, study-wide: Approximately 5% was the fraction of naive CD4 clonotypes found shared across a few donors. What naive subsets generally showed was a larger estimated richness than memory subsets showed.

TCRdb's copy holds only in-frame clones and misses some; the assay was immunoSEQ multiplex PCR. This table has some 2,000,000 clones, roughly 95% appearing once. Naive CD8 cells lacked CD45RO, underwent positive selection for CCR7 and left out terminally differentiated effector memory CD45RA+ cells. Germline assignment: CDR1 SGHVS and CDR2 FQNEAQ. The CDR3 is made up of 14 amino acids. Trimming pared 8 bases from V and 5 bases from J, leaving 18 bases between. On this clone itself: The antigen remains unidentified.

The sequence derives from a man between 18 and 29 years old in good health. Input material: naive CD8+ T cells sorted from blood. The V gene is TRBV7-8, the J gene TRBJ1-1; D ambiguous. The CDR3 spells CASATGGEQTEAFF. As DNA, the CDR3 is TGTGCCAGCGCCACTGGCGGGGAACAGACTGAAGCTTTCTTT.